This T cell receptor beta chain emerged from a study of T-cell memory formation after mild COVID-19. One entry per CDR3 protein, called by TCRdb with MiXCR from the 5' RACE reads. This repertoire shows 200,000 to 250,000 distinct CDR3 sequences, roughly a tenth found once; its top ten account for around 3.3%. The germline CDR1 and CDR2 sequences are SGHRS and YFSETQ. The J segment lost 0 bases and the V segment lost 6 bases, leaving 2 bases of the junction unmatched. This CDR3 contains 13 residues. The sample consisted of PBMCs or a T cell subset sorted from them (not recorded which). This sequence was found in a man aged 18 to 35 who had mild COVID-19 (a few samples of this study predate the infection). Cell type and time point are not known. The J gene is TRBJ1-1, the V gene TRBV5-1; 7 bases line up with TRBD1. CDR3 sequence: CASKQGMNTEAFF. CDR3 sequence (DNA): TGCGCCAGCAAACAGGGGATGAACACTGAAGCTTTCTTT.